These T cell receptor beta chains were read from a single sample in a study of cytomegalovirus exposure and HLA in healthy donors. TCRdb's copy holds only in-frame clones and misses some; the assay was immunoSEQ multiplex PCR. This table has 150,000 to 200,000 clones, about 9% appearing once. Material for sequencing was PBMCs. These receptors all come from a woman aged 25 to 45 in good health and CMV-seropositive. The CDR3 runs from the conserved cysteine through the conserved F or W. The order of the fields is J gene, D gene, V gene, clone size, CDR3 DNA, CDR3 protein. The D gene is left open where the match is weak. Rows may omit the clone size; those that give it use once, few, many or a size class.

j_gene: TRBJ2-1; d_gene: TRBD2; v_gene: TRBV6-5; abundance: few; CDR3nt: TGTGCCAGCAGTTACCAGCGGGAGGGGGGGAATGAGCAGTTCTTC; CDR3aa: CASSYQREGGNEQFF
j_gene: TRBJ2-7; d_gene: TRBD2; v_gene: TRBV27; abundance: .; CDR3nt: TGTGCCAGCAGTTTGGGGGGGGGAGTAGGCTACGAGCAGTACTTC; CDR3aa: CASSLGGGVGYEQYF
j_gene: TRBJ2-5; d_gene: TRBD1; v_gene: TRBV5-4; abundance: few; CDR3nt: TGTGCCAGCGGGGACAGGGGTTCTGAGACCCAGTACTTC; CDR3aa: CASGDRGSETQYF
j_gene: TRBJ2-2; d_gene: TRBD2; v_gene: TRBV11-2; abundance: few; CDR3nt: TGTGCCAGCACCCTTAGCGGGGACTTGACCGGGGAGCTGTTTTTT; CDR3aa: CASTLSGDLTGELFF
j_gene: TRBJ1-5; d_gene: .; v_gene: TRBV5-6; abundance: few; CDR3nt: TGTGCCAGCAGCTTGGCTACAGGGAATCAGCCCCAGCATTTT; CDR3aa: CASSLATGNQPQHF
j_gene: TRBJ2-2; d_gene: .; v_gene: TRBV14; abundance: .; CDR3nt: TGTGCCAGCAGCCAAGGACTTCGGGACACCTTGAACACCGGGGAGCTGTTTTTT; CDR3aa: CASSQGLRDTLNTGELFF
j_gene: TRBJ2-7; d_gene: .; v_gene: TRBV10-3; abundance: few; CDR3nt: TGTGCCATCAGTGATGAGGCCCACTCCTACGAGCAGTACTTC; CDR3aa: CAISDEAHSYEQYF
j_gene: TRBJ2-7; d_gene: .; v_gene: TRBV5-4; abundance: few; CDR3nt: TGTGCCAGCAGCTCCAAGACGCGGGGAGTTCGTTACGAGCAGTACTTC; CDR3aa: CASSSKTRGVRYEQYF
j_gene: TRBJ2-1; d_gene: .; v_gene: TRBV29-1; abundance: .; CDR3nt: TGCAGCGTGGCTATGCTAGTCGATGAGCAGTTCTTC; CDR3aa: CSVAMLVDEQFF
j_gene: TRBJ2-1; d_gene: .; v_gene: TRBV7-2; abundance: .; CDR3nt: TGTGCCAGCAGCCTCGGTACTTGGAGGGGACGTAGCTCCTACAATGAGCAGTTCTTC; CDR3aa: CASSLGTWRGRSSYNEQFF
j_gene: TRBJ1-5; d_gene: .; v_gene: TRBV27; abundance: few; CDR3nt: TGTGCCAGCAGTTTATGGCACAATAGCAATCAGCCCCAGCATTTT; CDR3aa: CASSLWHNSNQPQHF
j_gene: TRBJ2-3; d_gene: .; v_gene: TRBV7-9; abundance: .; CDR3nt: TGTGCCAGCCGGGATACCCGGAGCACAGATACGCAGTATTTT; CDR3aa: CASRDTRSTDTQYF
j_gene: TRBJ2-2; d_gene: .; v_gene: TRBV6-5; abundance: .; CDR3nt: TGTGCCAGCAGTTACGGGACACTCGCGAACACCGGGGAGCTGTTTTTT; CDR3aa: CASSYGTLANTGELFF
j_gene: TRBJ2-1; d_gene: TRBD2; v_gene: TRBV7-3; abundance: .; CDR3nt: TGTGCCAGCAGCTTGAGCGGGAGGGCCGAGAATGAGCAGTTCTTC; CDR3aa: CASSLSGRAENEQFF
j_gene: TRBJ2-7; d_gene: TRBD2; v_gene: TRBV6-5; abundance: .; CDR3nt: TGTGCCAGCAGTTACCAAACTAGCGGGAGGCACGAGCAGTACTTC; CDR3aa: CASSYQTSGRHEQYF
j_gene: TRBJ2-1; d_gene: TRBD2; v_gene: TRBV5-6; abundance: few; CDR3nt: TGTGCCAGCAGCTTAGGGACTAGCGGAGGGGGTGAGCAGTTCTTC; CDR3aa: CASSLGTSGGGEQFF
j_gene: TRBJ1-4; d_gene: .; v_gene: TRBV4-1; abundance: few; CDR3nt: TGCGCCAGCAGCCAAGATAGTCGGGGGTATGAAAAACTGTTTTTT; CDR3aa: CASSQDSRGYEKLFF
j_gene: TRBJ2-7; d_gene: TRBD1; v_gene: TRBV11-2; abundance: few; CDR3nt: TGTGCCAGCAGCTTAAGTGGCGGACAGGGTCGCTACGAGCAGTACTTC; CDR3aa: CASSLSGGQGRYEQYF
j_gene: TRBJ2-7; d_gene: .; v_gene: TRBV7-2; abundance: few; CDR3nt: TGTGCCAGCAAGACTGGACACAACTCCTACGAGCAGTACTTC; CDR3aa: CASKTGHNSYEQYF
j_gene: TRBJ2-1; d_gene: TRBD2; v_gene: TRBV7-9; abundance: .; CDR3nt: TGTGCCAGCAGCTTTCCGGGAGCGGGAGGGTTCAATGAGCAGTTCTTC; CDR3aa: CASSFPGAGGFNEQFF
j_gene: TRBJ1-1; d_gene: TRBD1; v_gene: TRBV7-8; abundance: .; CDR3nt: TGTGCCAGCACCCCAGGGGGCAGGTCGAACACTGAAGCTTTCTTT; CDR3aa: CASTPGGRSNTEAFF
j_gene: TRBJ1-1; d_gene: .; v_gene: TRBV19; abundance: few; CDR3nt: TGTGCCAGTAGTATGTCGGAGATTGAAGCTTTCTTT; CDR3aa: CASSMSEIEAFF
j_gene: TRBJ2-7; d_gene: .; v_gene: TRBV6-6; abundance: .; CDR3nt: TGTGCCAGCAGTTACGTGATAGCGAGTACCTACGAGCAGTACTTC; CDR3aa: CASSYVIASTYEQYF
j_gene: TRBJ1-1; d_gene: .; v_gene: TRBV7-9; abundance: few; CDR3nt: TGTGCCAGCAGTAACCAAGGACAAATTCACACTGAAGCTTTCTTT; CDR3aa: CASSNQGQIHTEAFF
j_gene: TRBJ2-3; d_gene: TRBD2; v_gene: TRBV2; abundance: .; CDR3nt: TGTGCCAGCAGTCGTCTAGCGGGAGGGAGCACAGATACGCAGTATTTT; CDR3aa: CASSRLAGGSTDTQYF
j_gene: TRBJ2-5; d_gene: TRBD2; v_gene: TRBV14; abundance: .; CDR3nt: TGTGCCAGCAGCCAACGTGTGACTAGCGGAGTCGGGGGAGAGACCCAGTACTTC; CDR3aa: CASSQRVTSGVGGETQYF
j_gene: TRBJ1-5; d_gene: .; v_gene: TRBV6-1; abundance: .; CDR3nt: TGTGCCAGCAGGGCGACACCCAATCAGCCCCAGCATTTT; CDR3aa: CASRATPNQPQHF
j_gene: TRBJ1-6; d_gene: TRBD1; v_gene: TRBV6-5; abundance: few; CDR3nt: TGTGCCAGCAGTTATACAGGGGCGGATTCACCCCTCCACTTT; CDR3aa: CASSYTGADSPLHF
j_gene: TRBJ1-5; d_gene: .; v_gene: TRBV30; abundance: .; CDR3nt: TGTGCCTGGGGGCCGGGAGGACTCAGCAATCAGCCCCAGCATTTT; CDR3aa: CAWGPGGLSNQPQHF
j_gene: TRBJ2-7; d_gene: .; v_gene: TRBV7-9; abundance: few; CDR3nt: TGTGCCAGCAGCTCCCCGCGGGAAAGCACCTACGAGCAGTACTTC; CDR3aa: CASSSPRESTYEQYF
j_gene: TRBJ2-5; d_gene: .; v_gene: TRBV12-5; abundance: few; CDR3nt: TGTGCTAGTGGTTTGGTACCGTCCCAGTACCAAGAGACCCAGTACTTC; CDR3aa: CASGLVPSQYQETQYF
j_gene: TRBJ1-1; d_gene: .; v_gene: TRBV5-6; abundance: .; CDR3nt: TGTGCCAGAAGCTTGCCAGTGAACACTGAAGCTTTCTTT; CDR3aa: CARSLPVNTEAFF
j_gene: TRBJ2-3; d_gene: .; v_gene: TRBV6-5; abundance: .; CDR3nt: TGTGCCAGCACTTTTCCTGGAGGAGATACGCAGTATTTT; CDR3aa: CASTFPGGDTQYF
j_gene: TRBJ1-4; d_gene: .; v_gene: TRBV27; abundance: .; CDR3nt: TGTGCCAGCACTTTAAGGAGGGGAGTTGGCGAAAAACTGTTTTTT; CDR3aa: CASTLRRGVGEKLFF
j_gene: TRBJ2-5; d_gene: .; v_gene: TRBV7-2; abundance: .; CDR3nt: TGTGCCAGCAGCTTTTCTAGGGGGCAAGAGACCCAGTACTTC; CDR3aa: CASSFSRGQETQYF
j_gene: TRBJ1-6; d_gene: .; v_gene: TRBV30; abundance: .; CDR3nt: TGTGCCTGGATGAAGGGGTCCTATAATTCACCCCTCCACTTT; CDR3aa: CAWMKGSYNSPLHF
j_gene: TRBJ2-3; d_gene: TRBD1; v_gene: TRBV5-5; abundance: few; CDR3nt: TGTGCCAGCAACTTGGGGACGGGCGGGACAGGGGGGTCGGATACGCAGTATTTT; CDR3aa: CASNLGTGGTGGSDTQYF
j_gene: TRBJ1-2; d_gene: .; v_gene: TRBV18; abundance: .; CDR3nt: TGTGCCAGCTCACCAGGGGAGGATTCGGTTGGCTACTCCTTC; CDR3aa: CASSPGEDSVGYSF
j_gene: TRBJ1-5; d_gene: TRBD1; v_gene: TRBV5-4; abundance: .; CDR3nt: TGTGCCAGCAGCTTGGGGGGACAGGTTGGTGGGACCCAGCATTTT; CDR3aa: CASSLGGQVGGTQHF
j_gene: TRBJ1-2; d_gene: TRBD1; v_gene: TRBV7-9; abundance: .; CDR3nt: TGTGCCAGCAGAACGCAGGGGGCGTTTTATGGCTACACCTTC; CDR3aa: CASRTQGAFYGYTF
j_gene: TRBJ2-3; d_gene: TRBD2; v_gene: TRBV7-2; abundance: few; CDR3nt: TGTGCCACTCAAGCGGGAGGGCGGAATACGCAGTATTTT; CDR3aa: CATQAGGRNTQYF
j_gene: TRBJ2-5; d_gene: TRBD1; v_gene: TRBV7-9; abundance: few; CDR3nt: TGTGCCAGCAGCTTGACCGGGACAGGGATCGGGAAGACCCAGTACTTC; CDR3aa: CASSLTGTGIGKTQYF
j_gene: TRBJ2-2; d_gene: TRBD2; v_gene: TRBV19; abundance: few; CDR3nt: TGTGCCAGTAGTATAGGTGGCGGGAGGGCCCGCACCGGGGAGCTGTTTTTT; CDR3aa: CASSIGGGRARTGELFF
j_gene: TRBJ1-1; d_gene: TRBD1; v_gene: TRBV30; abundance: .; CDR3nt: TGTGCCTGGAGGCGGGCGGACAGGGAGAACACTGAAGCTTTCTTT; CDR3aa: CAWRRADRENTEAFF
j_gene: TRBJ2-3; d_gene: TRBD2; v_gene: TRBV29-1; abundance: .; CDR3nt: TGCAGCGTTGCATGGCGGGAGAGGTCAGATACGCAGTATTTT; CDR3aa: CSVAWRERSDTQYF
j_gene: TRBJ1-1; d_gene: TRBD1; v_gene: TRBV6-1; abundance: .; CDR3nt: TGTGCCAGCAGACTAACAGGGGTGACTGAAGCTTTCTTT; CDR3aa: CASRLTGVTEAFF